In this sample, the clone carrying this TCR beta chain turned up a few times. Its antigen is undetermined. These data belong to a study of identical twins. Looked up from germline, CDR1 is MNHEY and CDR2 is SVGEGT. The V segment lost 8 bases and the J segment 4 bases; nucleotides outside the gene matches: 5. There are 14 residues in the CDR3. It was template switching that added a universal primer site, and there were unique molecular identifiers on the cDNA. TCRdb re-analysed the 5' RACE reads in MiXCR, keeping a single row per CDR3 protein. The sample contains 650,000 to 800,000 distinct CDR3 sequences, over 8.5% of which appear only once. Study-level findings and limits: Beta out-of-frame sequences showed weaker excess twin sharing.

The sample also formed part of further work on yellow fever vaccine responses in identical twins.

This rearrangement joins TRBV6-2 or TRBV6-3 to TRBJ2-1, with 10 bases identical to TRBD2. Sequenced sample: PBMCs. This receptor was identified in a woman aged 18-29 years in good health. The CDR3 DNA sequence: TGTGCCAGCGTACTAGCGGGAACGTACAATGAGCAGTTCTTC. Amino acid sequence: CASVLAGTYNEQFF.